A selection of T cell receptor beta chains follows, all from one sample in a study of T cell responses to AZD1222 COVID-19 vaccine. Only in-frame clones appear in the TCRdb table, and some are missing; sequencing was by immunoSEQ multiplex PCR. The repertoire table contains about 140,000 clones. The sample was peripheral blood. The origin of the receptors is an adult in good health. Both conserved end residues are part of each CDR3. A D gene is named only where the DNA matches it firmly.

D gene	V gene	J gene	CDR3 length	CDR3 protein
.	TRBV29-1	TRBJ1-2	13	CSAERGSSSGYTF
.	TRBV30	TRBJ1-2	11	CAWSTGPGYTF
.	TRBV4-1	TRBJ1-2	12	CASKAGTGGYTF
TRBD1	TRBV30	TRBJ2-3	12	CAWWTGADTQYF
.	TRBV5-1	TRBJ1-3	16	CASSLASGYSGNTIYF
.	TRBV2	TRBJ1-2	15	CASSESGHKNYGYTF
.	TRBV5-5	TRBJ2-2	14	CASSLGGVTGELFF
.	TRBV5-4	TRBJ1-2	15	CASSLGGRANYGYTF
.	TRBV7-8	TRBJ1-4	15	CASSNRQTTNEKLFF
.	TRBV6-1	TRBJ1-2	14	CASSEGGQVYGYTF
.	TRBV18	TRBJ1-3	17	CASSPPGYYREGNTIYF
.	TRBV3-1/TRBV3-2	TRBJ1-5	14	CASSQDVTGQPQHF
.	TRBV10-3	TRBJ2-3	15	CAISESGRNTDTQYF
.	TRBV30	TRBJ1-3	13	CAFTAFSGNTIYF
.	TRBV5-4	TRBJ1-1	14	CASSHRSGNTEAFF
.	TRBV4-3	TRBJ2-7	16	CASSQGTGWEAGEQYF
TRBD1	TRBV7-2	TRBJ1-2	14	CASSLQGANYGYTF
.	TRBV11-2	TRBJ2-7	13	CASSLGLGYEQYF
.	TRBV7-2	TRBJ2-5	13	CASSLSLLETQYF
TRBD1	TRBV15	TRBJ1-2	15	CATSRTGTGVYGYTF
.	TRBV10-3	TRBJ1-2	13	CAISERIIHGYTF
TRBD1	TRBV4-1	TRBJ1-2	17	CASSPSPDRAGDYGYTF
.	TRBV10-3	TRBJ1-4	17	CAISESTRGGSDEKLFF